This T cell receptor (beta chain) was profiled in a study of T-cell reconstitution after alpha-beta-depleted transplantation in children. Findings and caveats of the study: Reported findings indicate that, about two months after transplant, alpha-beta T cells came from several hundred expanded clones, which were derived from non-depleted graft cells.

As for this clonotype: Its antigen is as yet unknown.

Library preparation (for TCRbeta) was performed with unique molecular identifiers. One entry per CDR3 protein results from TCRdb running MiXCR on the PCR reads. The sample carries some 840,000 distinct CDR3 sequences, roughly 16% recorded once. V lost 4 bases, J lost 0 bases, and 6 bases stayed unmatched. Per the germline V gene, CDR1 is SGHRS and CDR2 is YFSETQ. This CDR3 has 16 amino acids. The rearrangement uses TRBV5-1 and TRBJ1-5; TRBD1 matches at 8 bases. This TCR came from a male patient aged 5 to 17 who had a stem cell transplant for acute lymphoblastic leukemia, so the T cells may come from the graft donor. Specimen: PBMCs, mostly from graft donor cells, collected 360 days after TCRalphabeta/CD19-depleted stem cell transplant. This chain's CDR3 is CASSPTGEDSNQPQHF. The CDR3 DNA sequence: TGCGCCAGCAGCCCGACAGGGGAAGATAGCAATCAGCCCCAGCATTTT.